This T cell receptor (beta chain) was retrieved from a study of preoperative IRX-2 immunotherapy in early breast cancer. This table comes from immunoSEQ multiplex PCR, and its TCRdb copy is limited to in-frame clones, with some not included. The sample lists about 23,000 clones, roughly nine tenths occurring once. V dropped 1 base and J dropped 5 bases, with 17 bases sitting between them. Germline V gene data show CDR1 as SGHNT and CDR2 as YENEEA. This CDR3 is 16 amino acids long. Treatment here: preoperative locoregional IRX-2 cytokine immunotherapy. Samples came from a phase Ib trial of preoperative locoregional IRX-2 cytokine immunotherapy. This clone was picked up one time.

The clonotype originates from a human donor with breast cancer. The sequences come from tumor tissue, collected after IRX-2 immunotherapy. This rearrangement joins TRBV11-3 to TRBJ2-5; D tentatively reads TRBD1 or TRBD2 (6 bases each). CDR3 sequence (DNA): TGTGCCAGCAGCTTAGGGGTAGAGGGGGGAGCGGAGACCCAGTACTTC. Residues: CASSLGVEGGAETQYF.